Below, 20 T cell receptor beta chains from the same sample are listed, as sequenced in a study of early T cells in non-severe SARS-CoV-2 infection. TCRdb reprocessed the 5' RACE reads via MiXCR and lists one record per CDR3 protein. The profile shows approximately 71,000 distinct CDR3 sequences, 9.5% to 13% of them singletons. Sequencing was done on a sample of whole blood. The receptors shown here come from an adult who was a healthcare worker with PCR-confirmed SARS-CoV-2 infection or an uninfected control (not recorded which).

This clonotype was counted ten times or more. The chain links TRBV12-3 or TRBV12-4 to TRBJ2-7, with a weak D call TRBD2 (5 bases). The CDR3 runs to 12 residues. CDR3 nucleotide sequence: TGTGCTCGGAGGCTTGGTGGGGACGAGCAGTACTTC. Translating gives CARRLGGDEQYF.

This clonotype has ten or more counts. The V call is TRBV30, the J call TRBJ1-1; D remains ambiguous. V was shortened by 0 bases and J by 2 bases, with 13 bases between the two germline ends. This CDR3 comprises 15 residues. The germline V gene encodes CDR1 GTSNPN and CDR2 SVGIG (reference sequence). CDR3 DNA: TGTGCCTGGAGTGTTCTGAGTCGAGAAAACACTGAAGCTTTCTTT. Its protein is CAWSVLSRENTEAFF.

A few counts support this clonotype. The genes are TRBV29-1 and TRBJ1-1; TRBD1 might be the D (6 bases). From germline, CDR1 is SQVTM and CDR2 ANQGSEA. CDR3 length equals 13 residues. V was trimmed by 6 bases and J by 1 base, leaving 12 bases between them. CDR3 sequence reads: CSVAGVANTEAFF. The CDR3 DNA reads TGCAGCGTAGCAGGGGTCGCGAACACTGAAGCTTTCTTT.

This chain uses TRBV28 with TRBJ2-2; 10 bases align to TRBD2. Germline loops: CDR1 MDHEN, CDR2 SYDVKM. With 10 bases clipped from V and 3 bases from J, the junction kept 8 bases outside the gene matches. The CDR3 has 15 residues. In DNA, the CDR3 is TGTGCCATCAACCCCAGCGGGAGGGACACCGGGGAGCTGTTTTTT. Its translation is CAINPSGRDTGELFF.

This clonotype was recorded at least ten times. The chain has TRBV9 and TRBJ1-1; D unclear. Germline CDR1 SGDLS, CDR2 YYNGEE. The CDR3 is made up of 13 amino acids. Deletions cut 4 bases from V and 4 bases from J, with 11 bases between. The CDR3 DNA is TGTGCCAGCAGCTTGAAGCCGGGCACTGAAGCTTTCTTT. It translates to CASSLKPGTEAFF.

The chain joins TRBV9 to TRBJ1-4, with 8 positions matching TRBD1. The V gene end was trimmed by 3 bases and the J gene end by 5 bases; junction bases not matched to a gene: 6. CDR1 and CDR2 from the germline V gene are SGDLS and YYNGEE. The CDR3 sequence is 15 residues long. CDR3 nucleotides: TGTGCCAGCAGCGCCCAGGGGGCGGCGAATGAAAAACTGTTTTTT. It translates to CASSAQGAANEKLFF.

This clonotype was counted once. Its ends do not fully match the called genes, so a read error is possible. The chain joins TRBV20-1 to TRBJ2-3; 14 nucleotides agree with TRBD2. CDR1 and CDR2 from the germline V gene are DFQATT and SNEGSKA (reference sequence). This CDR3 region has 18 residues. The CDR3 is CSPRDGTSGSASTDTQYF. The DNA for the CDR3 is TGCAGTCCTAGAGACGGGACTAGCGGGAGCGCCAGCACAGATACGCAGTATTTT.

The chain carries TRBV28 and TRBJ1-3; TRBD1 matches at 8 bases. The CDR3 consists of 16 residues. J gave up 2 bases and V 1 base, and 4 bases lay outside the gene matches. CDR1 is MDHEN, CDR2 SYDVKM, per germline. CDR3 in DNA: TGTGCCAGCAGTTTATCGCCGACAGGGGCTGGAAACACCATATATTTT. The encoded protein is CASSLSPTGAGNTIYF.

In this sample, this clonotype turned up a few times. The rearrangement uses TRBV2 and TRBJ2-3; D is unclear. The germline V gene has CDR1 SNHLY and CDR2 FYNNEI. The V gene lost 6 bases and the J gene lost 4 bases, with 8 bases spanning the gap. The CDR3 is 12 amino acids. DNA for the CDR3: TGTGCCAGCAGCCCCGATCCAGATACGCAGTATTTT. This codes for CASSPDPDTQYF.

The V call is TRBV10-3, the J call TRBJ2-2; 7 nucleotides agree with TRBD2. From germline, CDR1 is ENHRY and CDR2 SYGVKD. V lost 10 bases, J lost 2 bases, and 10 bases stayed unmatched. The CDR3 consists of 15 residues. The CDR3 nucleotides are TGTGCCACAGCGTCTAGCGGTCCTAACACCGGGGAGCTGTTTTTT. This encodes CATASSGPNTGELFF.

The V and J genes are TRBV12-3 or TRBV12-4 and TRBJ2-2; tentatively, D is TRBD1 (5 bases). V lost 6 bases, J lost 6 bases, and 11 bases lay in between. The CDR3 has 13 residues. This CDR3 reads CASSLKGAGELFF. The CDR3, as DNA: TGTGCCAGCAGCTTAAAAGGGGCCGGGGAGCTGTTTTTT.

The chain recombines TRBV6-6 with TRBJ2-7, with D possibly matching TRBD1 (5 bases). The CDR3 runs 15 residues. With 0 bases removed from V and 1 base from J, the gap between germline ends came to 10 bases. CDR1 is MNHNY and CDR2 is SVGAGI in the germline V gene (reference sequence). Here the CDR3 reads CASSYSETASYEQYF. The CDR3 bases are TGTGCCAGCAGTTACTCTGAGACAGCATCCTACGAGCAGTACTTC.

This clonotype was detected a few times. The genes are TRBV3-1 and TRBJ2-1, with TRBD2 matching over 11 bases. Germline V lookup: CDR1 LGHDT, CDR2 YNNKEL (reference sequence). V lost 1 base and J lost 2; bases outside the gene matches: 7. The CDR3 has 18 residues. The chain's CDR3 is CASSQGGTSGLTYNEQFF. DNA of the CDR3: TGTGCCAGCAGCCAAGGTGGGACTAGCGGATTAACCTACAATGAGCAGTTCTTC.

This clonotype appeared many times. The chain uses TRBV7-3 and TRBJ2-3, with 9 bases fitting TRBD1. The CDR3 runs 17 residues. Germline V gene data show CDR1 as SGHTA and CDR2 as FQGTGA. The V gene end was trimmed by 5 bases and the J gene end by 2 bases; junction bases not matched to a gene: 11. The CDR3 nucleotides are TGTGCCAGCAGCCAAAGACCGGGACAGGGACCCACAGATACGCAGTATTTT. The encoded protein is CASSQRPGQGPTDTQYF.

This clonotype was observed a handful of times. The rearrangement joins TRBV20-1 to TRBJ1-5; D is uncertain. The CDR3 contains 15 residues. Looked up from germline, CDR1 is DFQATT and CDR2 is SNEGSKA (reference sequence). Trimming stripped 1 base from V and 0 bases from J, with 10 bases between. CDR3 coding DNA: TGCAGTGCTAGAGTGAGTGACTATAGCAATCAGCCCCAGCATTTT. Its protein is CSARVSDYSNQPQHF.

This chain links TRBV11-2 with TRBJ2-5; possible D gene TRBD1, 5 bases. The V and J ends lost 6 bases and 7 bases respectively, with 12 bases between them. Germline V lookup: CDR1 SGHAT, CDR2 FQNNGV. CDR3 size: 12 residues. DNA for the CDR3: TGTGCCAGCAGGATAGGGGCAGGGACCCAGTACTTC. Its protein is CASRIGAGTQYF.

This rearrangement joins TRBV20-1 to TRBJ2-3, with TRBD2 matching 11 bases. CDR3 length: 16 amino acids. Looked up from germline, CDR1 is DFQATT and CDR2 is SNEGSKA (reference sequence). The ends lost 6 bases at V and 6 bases at J; junction bases unmatched: 14. The CDR3: CSAQRLAGGPGDTQYF. The CDR3 DNA sequence: TGCAGTGCCCAGAGATTAGCGGGAGGGCCGGGGGATACGCAGTATTTT.

This clonotype was recorded a few times. The genes are TRBV14 and TRBJ2-1; a possible D gene is TRBD2 (6 bases). This CDR3 is 16 amino acids long. V was cut by 3 bases and J by 3 bases, with 15 bases left in between. Germline CDR1 is SGHDN and CDR2 is FVKESK. The DNA for the CDR3 is TGTGCCAGCAGCCACGCTGTCTTGGACTACTACAATGAGCAGTTCTTC. Residues: CASSHAVLDYYNEQFF.

This clonotype has at least ten counts. The chain links TRBV7-2 to TRBJ1-5; D gene ambiguous. Trimming pared 4 bases from V and 5 bases from J, leaving 6 bases between. In germline, CDR1 is SGHTA, CDR2 FQGNSA. The CDR3 has 12 residues. The CDR3, as DNA: TGTGCCAGCAGCTCCTTAGATCAGCCCCAGCATTTT. Amino acid sequence: CASSSLDQPQHF.

This clonotype came up a few times. The J gene is TRBJ2-7, the V gene TRBV14, with D perhaps matching TRBD2 (6 bases). The CDR3 sequence is 14 residues long. Germline lookup yields CDR1 SGHDN and CDR2 FVKESK. V was pared by 5 bases and J by 4 bases, with 15 bases between. CDR3 sequence (DNA): TGTGCCAGCAGCGACACGGGACTTCCATACGAGCAGTACTTC. Translated: CASSDTGLPYEQYF.